The clone carrying this TCR beta chain was observed a few times. Antigen: not known. This sample was included in a study of post-analysis software for immune sequencing data. Study background: The cohort encompassed relapsing-remitting, secondary progressive and progressive-relapsing multiple sclerosis disease courses. Study results and limitations: Roughly 5 TRBV segments (TRBV5-6, TRBV5-1 and TRBV20-1 among them) occurred more frequently in patients than in controls.

Unique molecular identifiers were built into the TCR beta cDNA libraries. Each CDR3 protein gets one entry after TCRdb re-called the PCR reads with MiXCR. The sample contains some 890,000 distinct CDR3 sequences, 53% of which appear only once. The V gene lost 5 bases and the J gene lost 6 bases, with 12 bases spanning the gap. The CDR3 covers 12 residues. Per the germline V gene, CDR1 is SQVTM and CDR2 is ANQGSEA. The receptor was derived from a girl under 18 with multiple sclerosis. Sequencing used blood. The chain recombines TRBV29-1 with TRBJ2-3; D uncertain. The CDR3 sequence: CSVRHPRDTQYF. CDR3 bases: TGCAGCGTTAGACATCCCCGGGATACGCAGTATTTT.